This T cell receptor beta chain was identified in a study of shared clonotypes between healthy human individuals. This table comes from immunoSEQ multiplex PCR, and its TCRdb copy is limited to in-frame clones, with some not included. The sample shows roughly 2.5 million clones, more than 80% of them seen only once. The clonotype originates from a man younger than 35 in good health. Sequencing was done on a sample of naive CD4+ T cells sorted from blood. Subset described: CD45RA+ positively selected.

The CDR3 spells CASSEQNNYGYTF. Here the CDR3 DNA reads TGTGCCAGCAGTGAACAAAATAACTATGGCTACACCTTC. This rearrangement joins TRBV2 to TRBJ1-2; no clear D gene. Germline CDR1 and CDR2: SNHLY and FYNNEI. Trimming removed 2 bases at V and 1 base at J, with 5 bases between. This CDR3 region has 13 residues.